A selection of T cell receptor beta chains follows, all from one sample in a study of shared clonotypes between healthy human individuals. The data were produced by immunoSEQ multiplex PCR, yet TCRdb's version contains in-frame clones alone and is incomplete. The sample comprises about 520,000 clones, more than 95% of which are singletons, and under 0.065% rests with the top ten. Sequenced input: naive CD4+ T cells sorted from blood. All receptors come from a woman aged 25 to 39 in good health. Both conserved end residues are part of each CDR3.

cdr3_aa j_call v_call
CASSPNLQLMNTEAFF TRBJ1-1 TRBV11-2
CASSPSTGTNQPQHF TRBJ1-5 TRBV18
CASSRESRSGQTNTEAFF TRBJ1-1 TRBV4-2
CASSYSPGDTYEQYF TRBJ2-7 TRBV6-5
CASSLVGGNSYNEQFF TRBJ2-1 TRBV11-2
CASSPGQGRDYGYTF TRBJ1-2 TRBV18
CSVETVDSFYGYTF TRBJ1-2 TRBV29-1
CAISQGQGAYGYTF TRBJ1-2 TRBV10-3
CASSQAGTSGLGGTDTQYF TRBJ2-3 TRBV4-2
CASSERELGNEQFF TRBJ2-1 TRBV2
CATKRDRNYEQYF TRBJ2-7 TRBV6-6
CASSWDRGFVKLFF TRBJ1-4 TRBV28